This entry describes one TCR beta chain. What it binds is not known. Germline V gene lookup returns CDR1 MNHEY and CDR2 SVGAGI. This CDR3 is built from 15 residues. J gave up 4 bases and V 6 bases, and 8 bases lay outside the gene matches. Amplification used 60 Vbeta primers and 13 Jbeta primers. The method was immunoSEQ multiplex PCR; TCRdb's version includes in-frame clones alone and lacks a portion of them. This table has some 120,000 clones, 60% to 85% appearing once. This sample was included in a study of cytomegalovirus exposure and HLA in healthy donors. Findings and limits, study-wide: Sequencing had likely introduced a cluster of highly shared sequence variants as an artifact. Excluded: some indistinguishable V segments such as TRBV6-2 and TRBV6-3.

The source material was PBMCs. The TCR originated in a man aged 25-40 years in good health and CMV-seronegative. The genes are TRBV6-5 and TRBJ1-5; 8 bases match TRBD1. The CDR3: CASSLQGGPNQPQHF. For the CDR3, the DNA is TGTGCCAGCAGCTTACAGGGGGGACCGAATCAGCCCCAGCATTTT.